The 18 T cell receptor beta chains below come from one sample, sequenced in a study of tumor-infiltrating lymphocytes in primary liver carcinoma. Without any cell sorting, roughly 20-33 mg of bulk tissue yielded co-extracted RNA and DNA. The input was around 500 ng total RNA; TCR beta cDNA was made from it with a constant-region primer. Amplification in three nested multiplex PCR rounds with slightly modified ARM-PCR gave rise to TCR beta libraries. For roughly 10 cycles apiece, the opening two PCR rounds ran with TRBV1-TRBV30 forward primers and a C-beta reverse primer. A single record per CDR3 protein comes from TCRdb applying MiXCR to the multiplex PCR reads. The table records about 78,000 distinct CDR3 sequences, over 70% of them present only once. Sequences were obtained from liver tumor tissue from sampling region 4. Indicated subset: tumor region T4, right-lateral pole. Source of these receptors: a woman aged 55 to 70 with primary liver carcinoma and hepatitis B virus infection.

This clonotype occurred a few times. A much larger clone lies a single base off, so this may be a read error. This sequence joins TRBV7-8 and TRBJ1-1; D is undetermined. CDR1 and CDR2 (germline): SGHVS, FQNEAQ. The CDR3 covers 14 residues. The CDR3 spells CANSLVAGNTEAFF. DNA for the CDR3: TGTGCCAACAGCTTAGTGGCAGGGAACACTGAAGCTTTCTTT.

About this clonotype: At one of its ends the junction is not consistent with the germline gene, which may arise from a read error. The rearrangement joins TRBV2 to TRBJ2-3, with 7 bases matching TRBD2. The CDR3 contains 11 residues. Germline V gene data show CDR1 as SNHLY and CDR2 as FYNNEI. CDR3 coding DNA: TGTGTCAGCACTCCGGGGGGTACGCAGTATTTT. Translating gives CVSTPGGTQYF.

V usage is TRBV6-1 and J usage is TRBJ2-1; D assignment may be TRBD1 or TRBD2 (5 bases each). CDR3 size: 15 residues. Germline values: CDR1 MNHNS, CDR2 SASEGT. Trimming took off 9 bases at V and 3 bases at J, with 18 bases between the two ends. CDR3 amino acids: CARGRGAGDYNEQFF. For the CDR3, the DNA is TGTGCCAGAGGACGAGGGGCGGGTGACTACAATGAGCAGTTCTTC.

In this sample, this clonotype turned up many times. The rearrangement joins TRBV12-3 or TRBV12-4 to TRBJ2-1; 11 bases agree with TRBD2. The CDR3 sequence is 18 residues long. V was clipped by 5 bases and J by 1 base; unmatched bases: 10. The CDR3 sequence is CASSKTGGTSGSYNEQFF. The CDR3 region has the DNA TGTGCCAGCAGTAAAACTGGGGGGACTAGCGGATCCTACAATGAGCAGTTCTTC.

Note on this clonotype: Likely a read error: the CDR3 ends without its conserved phenylalanine or tryptophan. The rearrangement joins TRBV6-5 to TRBJ2-2, with 12 nucleotides matching TRBD2. This CDR3 is 15 amino acids long. V lost 0 bases, J lost 7 bases, and 0 bases stayed unmatched. The V gene's germline CDR1 is MNHEY and CDR2 SVGAGI. For the CDR3, the DNA is TGTGCCAGCAGTTACTCGACTAGCGGGAGCGGGGAGCTGTTTTTG. This codes for CASSYSTSGSGELFL.

Details on this clonotype: The germline gene is not matched at one end of the junction; a read error may be the cause. This rearrangement joins TRBV10-2 to TRBJ1-1; no clear D. The germline gives CDR1 WSHSY, CDR2 SAAADI. The CDR3 runs 13 residues. CDR3 residues: CASRGKSNTEAFF. The CDR3, as DNA: TGCGCCAGCAGGGGAAAGTCGAACACTGAGGCTTTCTTT.

A word on this clonotype: A junction end diverges from the germline sequence, so it may reflect a read error. This chain links TRBV11-2 with TRBJ2-3, with a possible D match to TRBD2 (6 bases). Germline lookup yields CDR1 SGHAT and CDR2 FQNNGV. The CDR3 totals 15 residues. CDR3 in DNA: TGTGCTAGCAGCTCGGGACTGGTGGGACCAGATACGCAGTATTTT. This sequence encodes CASSSGLVGPDTQYF.

This clonotype was seen only once. The chain is built from TRBV28 and TRBJ2-1; TRBD2 matches at 10 bases. J lost 7 bases, V lost 8 bases, and 17 bases had no gene match. This CDR3 is 17 amino acids long. Germline values: CDR1 MDHEN, CDR2 SYDVKM. For the CDR3, the DNA is TGTGCCAGCGGACTCATAACCGGGACTAGCGATTCGAATGAGCAGTTCTTC. This sequence encodes CASGLITGTSDSNEQFF.

Notes on this clonotype: Because it lacks the conserved phenylalanine or tryptophan at the end, this CDR3 is likely a read error. The chain uses TRBV11-1 and TRBJ2-7; no clear D gene. The germline gives CDR1 SGHAT, CDR2 FQDESV (reference sequence). The CDR3 consists of 13 residues. CDR3 DNA sequence: TGTGCCAGCAGCCTTCGCAGATCCTACGGGCAGTACTAC. It encodes CASSLRRSYGQYY.

The gene calls are TRBV6-5 and TRBJ1-1, with D possibly being TRBD1 (5 bases). The CDR3 covers 15 residues. Germline V lookup: CDR1 MNHEY, CDR2 SVGAGI. The CDR3 protein is CGSSGGAQGWTEAFF. The CDR3 DNA follows: TGTGGCAGTAGTGGAGGGGCCCAGGGTTGGACTGAAGCTTTCTTT.

Turning to this clonotype: Its ends do not fully match the called genes, so a read error is possible. CDR3 coding DNA: TGCGACAGCAGCCAGTCTAACCGGAGAAATTACAAGCAGTACTTC. It translates to CDSSQSNRRNYKQYF. The rearrangement uses TRBV4-2 and TRBJ2-7, with D maybe TRBD1 (5 bases). CDR1 and CDR2 from the germline V gene are LGHNA and YNFKEQ. The CDR3 is made up of 15 amino acids.

The chain links TRBV29-1 to TRBJ2-7; no clear D. V was cut by 3 bases and J by 4 bases, with 16 bases left in between. The CDR3 runs 14 residues. Germline V gene data show CDR1 as SQVTM and CDR2 as ANQGSEA. The CDR3 nucleotides are TGCAGCGTTGAGGTTGAAGCCTCTACGTACGAGCAGTACTTC. Translating it yields CSVEVEASTYEQYF.

J is TRBJ2-2 and V is TRBV2; 7 nucleotides align to TRBD1. Losses at the gene ends were 10 bases for V and 2 bases for J; bases not matched to a gene: 10. Germline V CDR1 and CDR2: SNHLY, FYNNEI. CDR3 length: 15 residues. DNA for the CDR3: TGTGCCACCAAAAGGGGGCATTTCAACACCGGGGAGCTGTTTTTT. Amino acids: CATKRGHFNTGELFF.

The J gene is TRBJ2-4, the V gene TRBV28; D remains unclear. V was clipped by 3 bases and J by 3 bases, with 9 bases between them. The germline V gene has CDR1 MDHEN and CDR2 SYDVKM. The CDR3 loop spans 14 amino acids. CDR3 nucleotide sequence: TGTGCCAGCAGTTTGTACTTGGGCAAAAACATTCAGTACTTC. Protein sequence: CASSLYLGKNIQYF.

In the case of this clonotype: Mismatch with germline at one junction end may stem from a read error. The J gene is TRBJ2-5, the V gene TRBV11-2; 8 nucleotides match TRBD2. Germline lookup yields CDR1 SGHAT and CDR2 FQNNGV. The CDR3 has 13 residues. The CDR3 reads CVSSSSREGTQYF. The CDR3 bases are TGTGTCAGCAGCTCAAGCCGGGAGGGGACCCAGTACTTC. Based on the CDR3 plus reference TRBV11-2 and TRBJ2-5, the full variable domain is EAGVAQSPRYKIIEKRQSVAFWCNPISGHATLYWYQQILGQGPKLLIQFQNNGVVDDSQLPKDRFSAERLKGVDSTLKIQPAKLEDSAVYLCVSSSSREGTQYFGPGTRLLVL.

The chain recombines TRBV6-5 with TRBJ2-3; D may match TRBD1 or TRBD2 (5 bases each). In germline, CDR1 is MNHEY, CDR2 SVGAGI. The CDR3 totals 15 residues. This CDR3 is CVNRRDETFTDTQYF. CDR3 bases: TGTGTCAACAGACGGGACGAAACTTTCACAGATACGCAGTATTTT.

Comment on this clonotype: Sequence at one end of the junction differs from germline and may be a read error. V is TRBV6-1 and J is TRBJ2-3; 8 bases fit TRBD1. The CDR3 runs 15 residues. Germline CDR1 reads MNHNS; CDR2 reads SASEGT. The CDR3 coding sequence is TGTGCCAGCAGTGATAGACAGGGGAATTCAGATACGCAATATTTT. Amino acids: CASSDRQGNSDTQYF.

This clonotype occurred once. The chain links TRBV4-1 to TRBJ2-1; tentative D call: TRBD2 (5 bases). Trimming took 2 bases from V and 4 from J, leaving 12 bases between them. The germline V gene has CDR1 MGHRA and CDR2 YSYEKL. This CDR3 has 15 residues. Written as DNA, the CDR3 is TGCGCCAGCAGCCAAACCGAGGGCTCTTACAATGAGCAGTTCTTC. Translating it yields CASSQTEGSYNEQFF.